The rows below give T cell receptor beta chains drawn from one sample of a study of cytomegalovirus exposure and HLA in healthy donors. Sequencing used immunoSEQ multiplex PCR; TCRdb keeps in-frame clones, though not all of them. The sample contains around 130,000 clones, approximately 80% of which appear only once. Sequencing was done on a sample of PBMCs. These receptors all come from a man aged 45-60 years in good health and CMV-seronegative. The CDR3 runs from the conserved cysteine through the conserved F or W. D genes are given only for firm matches. Clone size is given for some rows only: seen once, a few or many times, or a class if the clone is expanded.

v_gene: TRBV5-1
d_gene: NA
len: 14
j_gene: TRBJ2-3
abundance: NA
CDR3nt: TGCGCCAGCAGCTTGCCCGCAGGCACAGATACGCAGTATTTT
CDR3aa: CASSLPAGTDTQYF

v_gene: TRBV29-1
d_gene: TRBD1
len: 14
j_gene: TRBJ1-1
abundance: NA
CDR3nt: TGCAGCGCCCGGACAGGGCGGGGGTACACTGAAGCTTTCTTT
CDR3aa: CSARTGRGYTEAFF

v_gene: TRBV19
d_gene: NA
len: 14
j_gene: TRBJ1-5
abundance: few
CDR3nt: TGTGCCAGCAGACCGGGGAATTCCGATCAGCCCCAGCATTTT
CDR3aa: CASRPGNSDQPQHF

v_gene: TRBV28
d_gene: TRBD1
len: 15
j_gene: TRBJ1-1
abundance: few
CDR3nt: TGTGCCAGCACCGGGACAGGTAATTCGAACACTGAAGCTTTCTTT
CDR3aa: CASTGTGNSNTEAFF

v_gene: TRBV5-5
d_gene: TRBD1
len: 15
j_gene: TRBJ1-5
abundance: few
CDR3nt: TGTGCCAGCAGCCTGGGACAGGGGAACAATCAGCCCCAGCATTTT
CDR3aa: CASSLGQGNNQPQHF

v_gene: TRBV28
d_gene: TRBD2
len: 19
j_gene: TRBJ2-2
abundance: NA
CDR3nt: TGTGCCAGCAGTTTAACCGGCTTCGCGGGAGGGCCGAGCACCGGGGAGCTGTTTTTT
CDR3aa: CASSLTGFAGGPSTGELFF

v_gene: TRBV10-3
d_gene: NA
len: 15
j_gene: TRBJ1-3
abundance: once
CDR3nt: TGTGCCATCAGCGAGTCCTTGGCCTCTGGAAACACCATATATTTT
CDR3aa: CAISESLASGNTIYF

v_gene: TRBV9
d_gene: TRBD2
len: 14
j_gene: TRBJ2-5
abundance: NA
CDR3nt: TGTGCCAGCAGCGAGAGCGGGGCACAAGAGACCCAGTACTTC
CDR3aa: CASSESGAQETQYF

v_gene: TRBV10-1
d_gene: TRBD2
len: 15
j_gene: TRBJ2-1
abundance: NA
CDR3nt: TGCGCCAGCAGTACAGGGACTAGCGGGAAGGTTGAGCAGTTCTTC
CDR3aa: CASSTGTSGKVEQFF

v_gene: TRBV27
d_gene: NA
len: 15
j_gene: TRBJ1-1
abundance: once
CDR3nt: TGTGCCAGCAGTTTGGCAGGCCTGATGAACACTGAAGCTTTCTTT
CDR3aa: CASSLAGLMNTEAFF

v_gene: TRBV9
d_gene: TRBD1
len: 13
j_gene: TRBJ1-1
abundance: once
CDR3nt: TGTGCCAGCAGCGCGACAACAGGGGGGGGAGCTTTCTTT
CDR3aa: CASSATTGGGAFF

v_gene: TRBV6-1
d_gene: TRBD1
len: 15
j_gene: TRBJ1-4
abundance: NA
CDR3nt: TGTGCCAGCAGTCCTCGGACAGGGGAGGAAGAAAAACTGTTTTTT
CDR3aa: CASSPRTGEEEKLFF

v_gene: TRBV29-1
d_gene: NA
len: 13
j_gene: TRBJ2-3
abundance: NA
CDR3nt: TGCAGCGTTGACTCCGGGAGCACAGATACGCAGTATTTT
CDR3aa: CSVDSGSTDTQYF

v_gene: TRBV4-3
d_gene: NA
len: 15
j_gene: TRBJ2-3
abundance: NA
CDR3nt: TGCGCCAGCAGCCAAACGATTGGCAGAACAGATACGCAGTATTTT
CDR3aa: CASSQTIGRTDTQYF

v_gene: TRBV11-2
d_gene: TRBD2
len: 15
j_gene: TRBJ2-5
abundance: once
CDR3nt: TGTGCCAGCAGCTCCGCACTAGCGGTTCAAGAGACCCAGTACTTC
CDR3aa: CASSSALAVQETQYF

v_gene: TRBV7-2
d_gene: TRBD2
len: 19
j_gene: TRBJ2-6
abundance: NA
CDR3nt: TGTGCCAGCAGCTTAGTGGGAGGGTTTTATGCGTCTGGGGCCAACGTCCTGACTTTC
CDR3aa: CASSLVGGFYASGANVLTF

v_gene: TRBV29-1
d_gene: NA
len: 13
j_gene: TRBJ1-1
abundance: once
CDR3nt: TGCAGCGTCCTATCGTGGAGAGGGACTGAAGCTTTCTTT
CDR3aa: CSVLSWRGTEAFF

v_gene: TRBV7-6
d_gene: TRBD2
len: 15
j_gene: TRBJ2-1
abundance: NA
CDR3nt: TGTGCCAGCAGCTTAGCCCCCCGACTAGCGGGAGGACAGTTCTTC
CDR3aa: CASSLAPRLAGGQFF

v_gene: TRBV4-1
d_gene: NA
len: 15
j_gene: TRBJ1-3
abundance: few
CDR3nt: TGCGCCAGCAGCCAAGAAACGGGGATTGGAAACACCATATATTTT
CDR3aa: CASSQETGIGNTIYF

v_gene: TRBV28
d_gene: NA
len: 16
j_gene: TRBJ2-1
abundance: NA
CDR3nt: TGTGCCAGCAGTACGTGGTCGGGATTTACCTACAATGAGCAGTTCTTC
CDR3aa: CASSTWSGFTYNEQFF

v_gene: TRBV7-9
d_gene: TRBD2
len: 15
j_gene: TRBJ2-5
abundance: NA
CDR3nt: TGTGCCAGCAGCTCGTGGACTAGCGGGAGAGAGACCCAGTACTTC
CDR3aa: CASSSWTSGRETQYF

v_gene: TRBV4-3
d_gene: TRBD1
len: 15
j_gene: TRBJ2-3
abundance: once
CDR3nt: TGCGCCAGCAGCCAAGGAGGGGGCTTTGGAGATACGCAGTATTTT
CDR3aa: CASSQGGGFGDTQYF

v_gene: TRBV5-1
d_gene: TRBD1
len: 18
j_gene: TRBJ1-4
abundance: NA
CDR3nt: TGCGCCAGCAGCTTGCTCCCGACAGGGTACAAGCCCAATGAAAAACTGTTTTTT
CDR3aa: CASSLLPTGYKPNEKLFF

v_gene: TRBV19
d_gene: NA
len: 14
j_gene: TRBJ2-3
abundance: NA
CDR3nt: TGTGCCAGTAGTATCACAGGGAGCACAGATACGCAGTATTTT
CDR3aa: CASSITGSTDTQYF

v_gene: TRBV4-3
d_gene: TRBD1
len: 16
j_gene: TRBJ2-5
abundance: NA
CDR3nt: TGCGCCAGCAGCCAAGCTAGGACAGGGGTTGGGGAGACCCAGTACTTC
CDR3aa: CASSQARTGVGETQYF

v_gene: TRBV6-5
d_gene: TRBD2
len: 15
j_gene: TRBJ2-1
abundance: NA
CDR3nt: TGTGCCAGCAGCCCGGGACTAGCGTCCTACAATGAGCAGTTCTTC
CDR3aa: CASSPGLASYNEQFF

v_gene: TRBV28
d_gene: NA
len: 14
j_gene: TRBJ1-1
abundance: NA
CDR3nt: TGTGCCAGCGTCTCGGGGGGAATCCACACTGAAGCTTTCTTT
CDR3aa: CASVSGGIHTEAFF

v_gene: TRBV15
d_gene: NA
len: 13
j_gene: TRBJ2-7
abundance: NA
CDR3nt: TGTGCCACCAGCAGGGGGCCGAGTTACGAGCAGTACTTC
CDR3aa: CATSRGPSYEQYF

v_gene: TRBV27
d_gene: TRBD1
len: 15
j_gene: TRBJ1-2
abundance: few
CDR3nt: TGTGCCAGCAGTGGGGGGACAGCCCCTAACTATGGCTACACCTTC
CDR3aa: CASSGGTAPNYGYTF

v_gene: TRBV28
d_gene: NA
len: 13
j_gene: TRBJ2-7
abundance: NA
CDR3nt: TGTGCCAGTAGGACGGAGGAGAGGTACGAGCAGTACTTC
CDR3aa: CASRTEERYEQYF